This T cell receptor (beta chain) emerged from a study of cytomegalovirus exposure and HLA in healthy donors. The length of the CDR3 is 16 residues. With 4 bases clipped from V and 6 bases from J, the junction kept 8 bases outside the gene matches. The V gene's germline CDR1 is SGHRS and CDR2 YFSETQ. In the case of this clone: What it binds is unknown.

General study findings and limits: Later analysis suggested links between common viral pathogens and several top significant clusters. Across donors, most TCRs were seen rarely, yet some public ones were widespread. An ancestry cluster, one associated with Asian ancestry, reportedly showed fewer N-insertions than the approximately 720-donor mean in a later analysis.

Primers included in the PCR were 60 Vbeta and 13 Jbeta primers. Here immunoSEQ multiplex PCR was the method, and the copy in TCRdb shows in-frame clones only, minus some. The sample consists of some 200,000 clones, around 79% of them appearing once. Sequencing was performed on PBMCs. V gene TRBV5-1 combines with J gene TRBJ2-1; TRBD2 matches 12 bases. This clonotype was sampled from a male donor in good health and CMV-seropositive. In nucleotides, the CDR3 is TGCGCCAGCAGCCCGGCCGGACTAGCGGGGATCAATGAGCAGTTCTTC. This encodes CASSPAGLAGINEQFF.